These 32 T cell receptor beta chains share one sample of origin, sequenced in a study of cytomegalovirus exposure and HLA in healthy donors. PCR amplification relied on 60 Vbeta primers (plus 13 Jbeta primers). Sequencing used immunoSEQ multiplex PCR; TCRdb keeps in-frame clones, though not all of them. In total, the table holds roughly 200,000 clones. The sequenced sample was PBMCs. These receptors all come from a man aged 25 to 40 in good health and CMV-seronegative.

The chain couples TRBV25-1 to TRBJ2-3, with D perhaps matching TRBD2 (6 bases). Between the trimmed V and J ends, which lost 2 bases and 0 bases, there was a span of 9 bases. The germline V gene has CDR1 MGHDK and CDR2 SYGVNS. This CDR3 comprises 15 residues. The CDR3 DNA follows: TGTGCCAGCAGTGAAGGGGCGGGGAGCACAGATACGCAGTATTTT. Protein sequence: CASSEGAGSTDTQYF.

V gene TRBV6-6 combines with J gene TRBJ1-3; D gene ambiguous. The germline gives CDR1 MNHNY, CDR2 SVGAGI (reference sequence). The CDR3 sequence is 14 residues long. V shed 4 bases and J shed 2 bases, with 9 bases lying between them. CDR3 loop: CASSFGGTGNTIYF. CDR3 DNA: TGTGCCAGCAGTTTCGGCGGAACTGGAAACACCATATATTTT.

The CDR3 nucleotides are TGTGCCAGCAGTAGGGGATTTTACTCTGGCTACACCTTC. It is translated as CASSRGFYSGYTF. This rearrangement joins TRBV6-5 to TRBJ1-2; D possibly corresponds to TRBD1 (5 bases). The CDR3 is 13 amino acids. The germline V and J ends were trimmed by 5 bases and 7 bases, with 14 bases remaining between them. Germline CDR1 and CDR2: MNHEY and SVGAGI.

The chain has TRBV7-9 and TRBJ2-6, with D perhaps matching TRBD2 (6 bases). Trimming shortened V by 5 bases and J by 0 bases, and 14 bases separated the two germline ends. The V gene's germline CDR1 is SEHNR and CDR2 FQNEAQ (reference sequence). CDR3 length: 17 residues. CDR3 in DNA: TGTGCCAGCAGCCCTCTTGGGGGGTTCTCTGGGGCCAACGTCCTGACTTTC. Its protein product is CASSPLGGFSGANVLTF.

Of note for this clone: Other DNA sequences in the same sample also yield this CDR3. In DNA form, the CDR3 reads TGTGCCAGCTCACCAGTACAAGACTCTGGAAACACCATATATTTT. It yields the protein CASSPVQDSGNTIYF. This rearrangement joins TRBV18 to TRBJ1-3; no definite D call. Germline CDR1 and CDR2: KGHSH and LQKENI. The CDR3 has 15 amino acids. The V end was cut by 2 bases, the J end by 0 bases, with 8 bases between.

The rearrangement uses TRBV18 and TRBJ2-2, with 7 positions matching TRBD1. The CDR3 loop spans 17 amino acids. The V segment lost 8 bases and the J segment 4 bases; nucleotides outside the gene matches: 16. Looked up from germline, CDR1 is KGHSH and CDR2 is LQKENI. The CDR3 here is CASHSLATGQVTGELFF. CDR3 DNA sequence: TGTGCCAGCCACTCACTCGCGACTGGACAGGTCACCGGGGAGCTGTTTTTT.

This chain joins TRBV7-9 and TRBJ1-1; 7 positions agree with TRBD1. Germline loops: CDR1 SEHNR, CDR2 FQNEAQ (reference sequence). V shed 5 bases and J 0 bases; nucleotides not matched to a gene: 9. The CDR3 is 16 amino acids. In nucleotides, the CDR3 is TGTGCCAGCAGCCCGCGACAGGGTTCGATGAACACTGAAGCTTTCTTT. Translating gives CASSPRQGSMNTEAFF.

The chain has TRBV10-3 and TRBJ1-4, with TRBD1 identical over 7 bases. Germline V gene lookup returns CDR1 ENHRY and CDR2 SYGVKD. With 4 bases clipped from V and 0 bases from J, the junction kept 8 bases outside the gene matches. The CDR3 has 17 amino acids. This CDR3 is CAISGTPRGATNEKLFF. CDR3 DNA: TGTGCCATCAGTGGGACCCCCAGGGGGGCAACTAATGAAAAACTGTTTTTT.

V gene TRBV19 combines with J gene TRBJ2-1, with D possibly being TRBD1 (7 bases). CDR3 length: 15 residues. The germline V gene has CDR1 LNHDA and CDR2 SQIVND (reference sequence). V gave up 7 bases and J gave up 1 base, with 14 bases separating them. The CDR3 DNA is TGTGCCAGTAACCAGGGGGGATCTTCCTACAATGAGCAGTTCTTC. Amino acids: CASNQGGSSYNEQFF.

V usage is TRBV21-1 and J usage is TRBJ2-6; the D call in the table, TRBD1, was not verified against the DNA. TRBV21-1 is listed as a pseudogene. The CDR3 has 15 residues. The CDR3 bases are TGTGCCAGCAGCGCGACAGGGCCGGAGGCCAACGTCCTGACTTTC. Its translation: CASSATGPEANVLTF.

The CDR3 nucleotides read TGTGCCAGCAGCTCACCGGGACAGGGGCCCTACGAGCAGTACTTC. Residues: CASSSPGQGPYEQYF. The rearrangement joins TRBV11-2 to TRBJ2-7; 10 bases align to TRBD1. The trim removed 4 bases at V and 2 bases at J, leaving 5 bases unmatched. The CDR3 sequence is 15 residues long. Germline V gene sequence: CDR1 SGHAT, CDR2 FQNNGV.

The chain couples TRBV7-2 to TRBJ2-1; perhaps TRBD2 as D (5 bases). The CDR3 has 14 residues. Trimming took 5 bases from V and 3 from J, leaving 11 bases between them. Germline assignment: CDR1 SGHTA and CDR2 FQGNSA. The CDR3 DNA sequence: TGTGCCAGCAGCCCCACTAGGGACTACAATGAGCAGTTCTTC. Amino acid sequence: CASSPTRDYNEQFF.

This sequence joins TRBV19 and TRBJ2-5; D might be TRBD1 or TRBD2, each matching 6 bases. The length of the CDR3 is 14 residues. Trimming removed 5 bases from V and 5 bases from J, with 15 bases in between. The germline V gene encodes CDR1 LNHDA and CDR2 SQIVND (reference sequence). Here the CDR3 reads CASSLGGLGETQYF. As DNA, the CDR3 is TGTGCCAGTAGTTTAGGGGGGCTAGGGGAGACCCAGTACTTC. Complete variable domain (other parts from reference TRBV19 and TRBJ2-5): DGGITQSPKYLFRKEGQNVTLSCEQNLNHDAMYWYRQDPGQGLRLIYYSQIVNDFQKGDIAEGYSVSREKKESFPLTVTSAQKNPTAFYLCASSLGGLGETQYFGPGTRLLVL.

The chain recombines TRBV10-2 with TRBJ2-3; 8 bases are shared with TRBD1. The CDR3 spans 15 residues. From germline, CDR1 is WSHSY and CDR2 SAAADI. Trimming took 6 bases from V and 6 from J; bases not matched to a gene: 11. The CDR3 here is CASRPGQGAVDTQYF. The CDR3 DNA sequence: TGCGCCAGCAGACCCGGACAGGGCGCTGTGGATACGCAGTATTTT.

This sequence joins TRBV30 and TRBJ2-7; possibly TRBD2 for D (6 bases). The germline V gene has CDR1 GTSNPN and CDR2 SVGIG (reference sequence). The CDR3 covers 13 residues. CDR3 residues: CAGTRGEIYEQYF. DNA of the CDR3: TGTGCGGGAACCCGCGGGGAGATATACGAGCAGTACTTC.

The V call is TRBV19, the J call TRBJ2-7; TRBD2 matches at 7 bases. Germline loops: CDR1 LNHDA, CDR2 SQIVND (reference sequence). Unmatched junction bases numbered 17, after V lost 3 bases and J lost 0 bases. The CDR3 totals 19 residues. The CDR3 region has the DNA TGTGCCAGTAGTATGAGGAGGGCGGCTAGCGGCAGGAGCTCCTACGAGCAGTACTTC. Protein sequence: CASSMRRAASGRSSYEQYF.

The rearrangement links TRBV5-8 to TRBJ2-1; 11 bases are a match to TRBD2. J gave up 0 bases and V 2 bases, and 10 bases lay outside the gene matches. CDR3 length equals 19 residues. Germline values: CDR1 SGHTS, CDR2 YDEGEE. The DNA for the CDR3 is TGTGCCAGCAGCTTACCAGGGACTAGCGGTACAAGCTCCTACAATGAGCAGTTCTTC. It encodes CASSLPGTSGTSSYNEQFF.

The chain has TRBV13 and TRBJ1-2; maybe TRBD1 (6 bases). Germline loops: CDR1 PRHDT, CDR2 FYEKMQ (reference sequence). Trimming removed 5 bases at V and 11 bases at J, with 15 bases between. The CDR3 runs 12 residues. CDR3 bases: TGTGCCAGCAGCCTTCGACAGGCCCTTTACACCTTC. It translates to CASSLRQALYTF. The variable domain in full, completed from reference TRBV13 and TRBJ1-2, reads AAGVIQSPRHLIKEKRETATLKCYPIPRHDTVYWYQQGPGQDPQFLISFYEKMQSDKGSIPDRFSAQQFSDYHSELNMSSLELGDSALYFCASSLRQALYTFGSGTRLTVV.

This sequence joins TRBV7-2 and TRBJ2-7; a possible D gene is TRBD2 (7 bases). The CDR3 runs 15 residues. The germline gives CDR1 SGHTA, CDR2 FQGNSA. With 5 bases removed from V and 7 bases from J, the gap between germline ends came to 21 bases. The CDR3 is CASSRDYPTRGEQYF. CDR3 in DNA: TGTGCCAGCAGCCGGGACTATCCCACGAGGGGGGAGCAGTACTTC.

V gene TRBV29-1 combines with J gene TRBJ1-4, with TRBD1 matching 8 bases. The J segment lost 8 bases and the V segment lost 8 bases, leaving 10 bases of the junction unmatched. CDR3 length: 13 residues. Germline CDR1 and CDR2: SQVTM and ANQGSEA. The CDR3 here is CSTWTGTGEKLFF. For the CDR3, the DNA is TGCAGCACGTGGACAGGGACGGGGGAAAAACTGTTTTTT.

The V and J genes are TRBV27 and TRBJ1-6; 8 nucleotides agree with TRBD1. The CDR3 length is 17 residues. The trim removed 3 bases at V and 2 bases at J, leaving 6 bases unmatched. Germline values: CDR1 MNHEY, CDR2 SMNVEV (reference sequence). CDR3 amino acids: CASSLSRQGPYNSPLHF. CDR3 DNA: TGTGCCAGCAGTTTGTCAAGACAGGGGCCCTATAATTCACCCCTCCACTTT.

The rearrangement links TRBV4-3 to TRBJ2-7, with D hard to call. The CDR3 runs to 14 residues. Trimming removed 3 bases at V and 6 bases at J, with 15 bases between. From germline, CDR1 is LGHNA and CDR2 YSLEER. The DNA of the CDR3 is TGCGCCAGCAGCCAGACCTCCTCTACGGGCGAGCAGTACTTC. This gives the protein CASSQTSSTGEQYF.

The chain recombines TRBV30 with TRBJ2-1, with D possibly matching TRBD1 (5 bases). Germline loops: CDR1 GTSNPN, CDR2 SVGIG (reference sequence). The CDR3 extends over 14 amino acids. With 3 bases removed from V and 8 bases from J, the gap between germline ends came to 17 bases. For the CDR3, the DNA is TGTGCCTGGAGATGGAGCTCAGGGCTCGATGAGCAGTTCTTC. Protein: CAWRWSSGLDEQFF.

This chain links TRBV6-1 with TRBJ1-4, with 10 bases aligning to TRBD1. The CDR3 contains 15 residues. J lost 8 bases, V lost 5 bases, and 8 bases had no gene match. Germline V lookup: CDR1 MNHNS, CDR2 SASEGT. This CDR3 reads CASSLGTGEFEKLFF. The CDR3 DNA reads TGTGCCAGCAGTCTAGGGACAGGGGAGTTCGAAAAACTGTTTTTT.

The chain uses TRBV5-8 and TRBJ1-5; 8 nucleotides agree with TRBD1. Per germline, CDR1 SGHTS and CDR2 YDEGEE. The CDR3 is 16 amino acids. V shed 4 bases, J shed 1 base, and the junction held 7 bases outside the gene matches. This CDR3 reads CASSKTGEQSNQPQHF. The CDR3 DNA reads TGTGCCAGCAGCAAGACAGGGGAACAGAGCAATCAGCCCCAGCATTTT.

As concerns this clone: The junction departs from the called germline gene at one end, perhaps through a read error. CDR3 loop: CASSDSTGADTQYF. The CDR3 nucleotides read TGTGCCAGCAGTGACTCGACAGGGGCAGATACGCAGTATTTT. This sequence joins TRBV6-5 and TRBJ2-3; TRBD1 aligns across 8 bases. Germline assignment: CDR1 MNHEY and CDR2 SVGAGI. The length of the CDR3 is 14 residues.

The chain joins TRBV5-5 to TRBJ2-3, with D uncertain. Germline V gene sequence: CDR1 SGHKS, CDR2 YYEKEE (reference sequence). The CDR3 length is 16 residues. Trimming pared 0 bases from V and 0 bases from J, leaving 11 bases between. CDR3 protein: CASSLGALTSTDTQYF. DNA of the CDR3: TGTGCCAGCAGCTTGGGAGCTCTGACTAGCACAGATACGCAGTATTTT.

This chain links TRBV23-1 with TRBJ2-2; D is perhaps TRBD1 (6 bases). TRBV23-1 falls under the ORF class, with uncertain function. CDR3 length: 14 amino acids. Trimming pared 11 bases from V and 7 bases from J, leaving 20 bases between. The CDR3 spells CAYSSPSDSGELFF. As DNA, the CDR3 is TGCGCCTATTCTTCGCCTTCGGACAGCGGGGAGCTGTTTTTT.

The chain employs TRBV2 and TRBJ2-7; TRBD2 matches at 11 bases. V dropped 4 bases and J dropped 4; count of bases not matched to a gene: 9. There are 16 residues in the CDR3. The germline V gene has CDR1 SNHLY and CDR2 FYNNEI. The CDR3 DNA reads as TGTGCCAGCAGTGGGTCTCCTAGCGGGAGGTTTTACGAGCAGTACTTC. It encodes CASSGSPSGRFYEQYF.

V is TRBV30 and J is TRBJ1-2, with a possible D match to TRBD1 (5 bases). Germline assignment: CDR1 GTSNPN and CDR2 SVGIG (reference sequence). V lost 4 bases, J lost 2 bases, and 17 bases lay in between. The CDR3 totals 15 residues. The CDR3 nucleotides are TGTGCCTGGACGATGGGACTAAATTTAAACTATGGCTACACCTTC. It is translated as CAWTMGLNLNYGYTF.

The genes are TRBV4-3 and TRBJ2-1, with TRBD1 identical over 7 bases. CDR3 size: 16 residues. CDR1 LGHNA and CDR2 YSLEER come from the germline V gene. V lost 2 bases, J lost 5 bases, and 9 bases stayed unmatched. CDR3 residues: CASSQHQGVGDNEQFF. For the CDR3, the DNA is TGCGCCAGCAGCCAACACCAGGGGGTCGGAGACAATGAGCAGTTCTTC.

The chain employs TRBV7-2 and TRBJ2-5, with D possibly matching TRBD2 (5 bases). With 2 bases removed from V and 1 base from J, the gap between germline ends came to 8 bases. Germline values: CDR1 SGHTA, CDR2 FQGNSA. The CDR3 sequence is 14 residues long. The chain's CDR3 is CASSLMRVQETQYF. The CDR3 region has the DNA TGTGCCAGCAGCTTAATGCGGGTCCAAGAGACCCAGTACTTC.